These 9 T cell receptor beta chains share one sample of origin, sequenced in a study of blood T cell repertoires in COVID-19. Measured with immunoSEQ multiplex PCR; TCRdb has only the in-frame clones, and not every one. Here the sample spans some 50,000 clones, roughly 89% being singletons. Sequenced material: peripheral blood. These receptor sequences come from a man between 70 and 80 years old with active COVID-19.

V and J are TRBV28 and TRBJ2-4; 10 bases match TRBD2. The CDR3 runs to 14 residues. V lost 6 bases to trimming and J lost 8 bases; unmatched junction nucleotides: 7. Germline CDR1 and CDR2: MDHEN and SYDVKM. The CDR3, as DNA: TGTGCCAGCAGACAAATAGCGGGGGGTTACATTCAGTACTTC. Translated: CASRQIAGGYIQYF.

The gene calls are TRBV10-1 and TRBJ1-6; 7 positions match TRBD1. CDR3 length: 12 amino acids. Trimming took 6 bases from V and 10 from J; bases not matched to a gene: 3. Germline CDR1 WNHNN, CDR2 SYGVQD (reference sequence). As DNA, the CDR3 is TGCGCCAGCAGGGAACAGGGGTCACCCCTCCACTTT. Protein sequence: CASREQGSPLHF.

This rearrangement joins TRBV3-1 (or the pseudogene TRBV3-2) to TRBJ1-5; possibly TRBD1 for D (5 bases). Trimming left V 4 bases short and J 2 bases short, with 9 bases between. There are 14 residues in the CDR3. Germline values: CDR1 LGHDT, CDR2 YNNKEL (reference sequence). CDR3 nucleotides: TGTGCCAGCAGCCCGGGAGGGGGCAATCAGCCCCAGCATTTT. Its protein product is CASSPGGGNQPQHF.

This clone appeared a single time. The rearrangement links TRBV19 to TRBJ1-6; TRBD1 matches 7 bases. Germline V CDR1 and CDR2: LNHDA, SQIVND (reference sequence). The trim removed 8 bases at V and 7 bases at J, leaving 11 bases unmatched. The CDR3 loop spans 15 amino acids. CDR3 nucleotides: TGTGCCAGTGGGCGTCCGACAGGGAAAAATTCACCCCTCCACTTT. Translated: CASGRPTGKNSPLHF.

The chain is built from TRBV4-1 and TRBJ1-1; 9 bases agree with TRBD1. Unmatched junction bases numbered 10, after V lost 6 bases and J lost 5 bases. The CDR3 runs 15 residues. The germline CDR1 and CDR2 sequences are MGHRA and YSYEKL. The CDR3 spells CASRRTGGRSTEAFF. The DNA for the CDR3 is TGCGCCAGCAGGCGAACAGGGGGCCGAAGTACTGAAGCTTTCTTT.

The chain couples TRBV19 to TRBJ1-5; D ambiguous. V lost 4 bases, J lost 9 bases, and 10 bases lay in between. The CDR3 loop spans 12 amino acids. The germline gives CDR1 LNHDA, CDR2 SQIVND (reference sequence). DNA for the CDR3: TGTGCCAGTAGTACCGAAGCCGGGCCCCAGCATTTT. Translated: CASSTEAGPQHF.

The CDR3 region has the DNA TGTGCCAGCAGCCAAGATTTCGGGGGGAGCTCCTACAATGAGCAGTTCTTC. Translated, it gives CASSQDFGGSSYNEQFF. This chain uses TRBV4-2 with TRBJ2-1, with TRBD2 identical over 7 bases. Trimming cost V 0 bases and J 0 bases; bases outside gene matches: 5. Germline CDR1 LGHNA, CDR2 YNFKEQ. The CDR3 covers 17 residues.

This chain connects TRBV11-2 to TRBJ2-3; 7 bases agree with TRBD2. CDR1 and CDR2 (germline): SGHAT, FQNNGV. After removal of 5 bases from V and 3 bases from J, the junction contained 14 bases not matched to a gene. The CDR3 totals 17 residues. CDR3 amino acids: CASSPLWGGKATDTQYF. DNA for the CDR3: TGTGCCAGCAGCCCCTTGTGGGGGGGGAAAGCAACAGATACGCAGTATTTT.

The chain has TRBV2 and TRBJ1-2; TRBD1 matches 7 bases. There are 15 residues in the CDR3. J gave up 4 bases and V 5 bases, and 10 bases lay outside the gene matches. Germline CDR1 and CDR2: SNHLY and FYNNEI. The DNA of the CDR3 is TGTGCCAGCAGTTCGAGGGGGCAGGGAATCTATGGCTACACCTTC. Translating it yields CASSSRGQGIYGYTF.